This TCR beta chain comes out of a study of response to subunit inactivated influenza vaccine. Study observations and caveats: T cells newly recruited by each seasonal influenza vaccination are few, the authors suggested.

TCRdb passed the RT-PCR reads through MiXCR, listing each CDR3 protein once. Of approximately 480,000 distinct CDR3 sequences in the sample, 10% to 11% were seen once. This clonotype was picked up a small number of times. The antigen is unknown. The origin of this receptor is a man between 50 and 59 years old who received an inactivated influenza vaccine. This specimen consisted of PBMCs from blood, obtained roughly 48 days after vaccination.

CDR3 residues: CASSQVQNQPQHF. The CDR3 DNA follows: TGCGCCAGCAGCCAAGTACAAAATCAGCCCCAGCATTTT. V gene TRBV4-1 combines with J gene TRBJ1-5; D gene unclear. The CDR3 runs 13 residues. Germline lookup yields CDR1 MGHRA and CDR2 YSYEKL. Trimming cost V 1 base and J 4 bases, with 5 bases left between them.